This T cell receptor beta chain was identified in a study of response to subunit inactivated influenza vaccine (dated by TCRdb to the late 2010s). In the study overall: Deep quantitative profiling of the T cell receptor repertoire was used in the study to follow responses to a trivalent subunit inactivated influenza vaccine. Broader findings and caveats from the paper: The authors suggested that each seasonal influenza vaccination may recruit only a limited number of new T cells.

Receptor amplification or capture employed RT-PCR. Sequencing was carried out with an Illumina HiSeq 2500. TCRdb itself trimmed the public reads at Q25 with fastp, ran MiXCR and retained productive beta chains. Entries that share a CDR3 protein sequence are merged under the most common genes and DNA. This sample comprises hundreds of thousands of distinct CDR3 sequences, 14% of them detected only once. Around 7% of the sample is held by the ten biggest clonotypes. As to this clonotype: The antigen this receptor binds is unknown. Base qualities are missing; no much larger clone stands one base away.

This TCR came from a man aged 45 to 65 who received an inactivated influenza vaccine. Donor details come from another sample of the same person, matched by shared clones. The material was PBMCs from blood, obtained approximately 15 days before vaccination.

The CDR3 here reads CSAREGLANNEQFF. The DNA is TGCAGTGCTAGAGAGGGACTAGCGAACAATGAGCAGTTCTTC. The rearrangement combines TRBV20-1 with TRBJ2-1, with 10 middle bases fitting TRBD2. CDR1 and CDR2 (DFQATT, SNEGSKA) derive from the germline V gene (reference sequence). The CDR3 starts with the cysteine, ends with the phenylalanine, and has 14 residues. The kept DNA is CDR3 alone, 42 bases in frame from the first base. Here V drops 0 bases and J drops 5 bases, and the junction holds 1 base not matched to any gene.